This is a list of T cell receptor beta chains from one sample in a study of blood T cells in healthy people across ages. Each CDR3 protein gets one entry after TCRdb re-called the 5' RACE reads with MiXCR. The repertoire includes some 700,000 distinct CDR3 sequences, roughly 47% of them detected once, and 20% to 25% sits in the top ten. The sample taken for sequencing was blood. These receptors originate from a woman aged 55-69 years in good health. Each CDR3 is given with its conserved first and last residue. Fields, in order: CDR3 protein, CDR3 DNA, D gene, V gene, clone size, J gene. The D gene is left open where the match is weak. Only part of the rows carry a size: once, few, many, or a class if the clone is expanded.

CDR3aa: CASSLIAAGGGEQFF; CDR3nt: TGTGCCAGCAGCTTAATCGCAGCGGGGGGAGGTGAGCAGTTCTTC; d_gene: TRBD2; v_gene: TRBV7-2; abundance: .; j_gene: TRBJ2-1
CDR3aa: CSAPRSSETQYF; CDR3nt: TGCAGTGCTCCGCGAAGTAGTGAGACCCAGTACTTC; d_gene: .; v_gene: TRBV20-1; abundance: many; j_gene: TRBJ2-5
CDR3aa: CASSLRTGKNTDTQYF; CDR3nt: TGTGCCAGCAGCTTAAGGACAGGAAAGAACACAGATACGCAGTATTTT; d_gene: TRBD1; v_gene: TRBV7-3; abundance: few; j_gene: TRBJ2-3
CDR3aa: CASSRQGASADTQYF; CDR3nt: TGTGCCAGCAGCCGACAGGGGGCTAGTGCAGATACGCAGTATTTT; d_gene: TRBD1; v_gene: TRBV7-9; abundance: .; j_gene: TRBJ2-3
CDR3aa: CASSLHEQGFGYTF; CDR3nt: TGTGCCAGCAGTTTGCACGAACAGGGCTTTGGCTACACCTTC; d_gene: .; v_gene: TRBV12-3/TRBV12-4; abundance: .; j_gene: TRBJ1-2
CDR3aa: CASSPPSGGYTDTQYF; CDR3nt: TGTGCCAGCTCACCACCTTCCGGGGGCTACACAGATACGCAGTATTTT; d_gene: .; v_gene: TRBV18; abundance: .; j_gene: TRBJ2-3
CDR3aa: CASWHTDTQYF; CDR3nt: TGTGCCAGCTGGCACACAGATACGCAGTATTTT; d_gene: .; v_gene: TRBV18; abundance: many; j_gene: TRBJ2-3
CDR3aa: CASSPWDQGANEQYF; CDR3nt: TGTGCCAGCAGCCCCTGGGACCAGGGGGCGAACGAGCAGTACTTC; d_gene: TRBD1; v_gene: TRBV7-9; abundance: .; j_gene: TRBJ2-7
CDR3aa: CASALAGVTDTQYF; CDR3nt: TGCGCCAGCGCATTAGCGGGGGTCACAGATACGCAGTATTTT; d_gene: TRBD2; v_gene: TRBV5-1; abundance: .; j_gene: TRBJ2-3
CDR3aa: CASSLALAGEAKNIQYF; CDR3nt: TGTGCCAGCAGCTTAGCGCTGGCAGGGGAAGCCAAAAACATTCAGTACTTC; d_gene: .; v_gene: TRBV7-2; abundance: .; j_gene: TRBJ2-4
CDR3aa: CASSLVPVSSYEQYF; CDR3nt: TGTGCCAGCAGCTTGGTACCCGTTAGCTCCTACGAGCAGTACTTC; d_gene: .; v_gene: TRBV5-5; abundance: .; j_gene: TRBJ2-7
CDR3aa: CAISESSNQPQHF; CDR3nt: TGTGCCATCAGTGAGTCGAGCAATCAGCCCCAGCATTTT; d_gene: .; v_gene: TRBV10-3; abundance: .; j_gene: TRBJ1-5
CDR3aa: CASGSVRDSPYEQYF; CDR3nt: TGTGCCAGCGGGAGCGTCCGGGACAGCCCCTACGAGCAGTACTTC; d_gene: TRBD1; v_gene: TRBV28; abundance: .; j_gene: TRBJ2-7
CDR3aa: CASSYLGTISNQPQHF; CDR3nt: TGTGCCAGCAGTTACCTCGGGACAATTAGCAATCAGCCCCAGCATTTT; d_gene: .; v_gene: TRBV6-2/TRBV6-3; abundance: .; j_gene: TRBJ1-5
CDR3aa: CASSSVGQVNTGELFF; CDR3nt: TGCGCCAGCAGCTCAGTAGGACAGGTGAACACCGGGGAGCTGTTTTTT; d_gene: TRBD1; v_gene: TRBV5-1; abundance: .; j_gene: TRBJ2-2
CDR3aa: CASSVVTGVETQFF; CDR3nt: TGTGCCAGCAGCGTAGTAACGGGAGTAGAGACCCAGTTCTTC; d_gene: .; v_gene: TRBV9; abundance: .; j_gene: TRBJ2-1
CDR3aa: CASSQDPAAGLNTEAFF; CDR3nt: TGTGCCAGCAGCCAAGATCCGGCAGCGGGATTGAACACTGAAGCTTTCTTT; d_gene: .; v_gene: TRBV4-2; abundance: once; j_gene: TRBJ1-1
CDR3aa: CASSHLASNTGELFF; CDR3nt: TGTGCCAGCAGCCACCTAGCTTCGAACACCGGGGAGCTGTTTTTT; d_gene: .; v_gene: TRBV3-1; abundance: .; j_gene: TRBJ2-2
CDR3aa: CASSSLLGVAYNEQYF; CDR3nt: TGTGCCAGCAGCTCCCTCCTAGGTGTGGCCTACAATGAGCAGTACTTC; d_gene: .; v_gene: TRBV11-2; abundance: .; j_gene: TRBJ2-7
CDR3aa: CASIPQGAQSNVLTF; CDR3nt: TGTGCCAGCATCCCTCAGGGTGCCCAGAGCAACGTCCTGACTTTC; d_gene: .; v_gene: TRBV5-4; abundance: .; j_gene: TRBJ2-6
CDR3aa: CASSRSARSPEQYF; CDR3nt: TGTGCCAGCAGCCGCTCCGCCCGGAGCCCCGAGCAGTACTTC; d_gene: .; v_gene: TRBV3-1; abundance: .; j_gene: TRBJ2-7
CDR3aa: CASSSGTPDTQYF; CDR3nt: TGTGCCAGCAGCTCAGGGACTCCAGATACGCAGTATTTT; d_gene: .; v_gene: TRBV7-9; abundance: few; j_gene: TRBJ2-3
CDR3aa: CASSPMWSSGRAYF; CDR3nt: TGTGCCAGCAGCCCCATGTGGAGTAGCGGGAGGGCGTACTTC; d_gene: TRBD2; v_gene: TRBV7-2; abundance: .; j_gene: TRBJ2-5
CDR3aa: CASSFHAGTDYEQYF; CDR3nt: TGTGCCAGCAGCTTTCACGCCGGGACAGATTACGAGCAGTACTTC; d_gene: TRBD1; v_gene: TRBV7-3; abundance: few; j_gene: TRBJ2-7
CDR3aa: CASSLAPSRDTQYF; CDR3nt: TGTGCCAGCAGCTTAGCTCCATCTCGGGATACGCAGTATTTT; d_gene: .; v_gene: TRBV11-2; abundance: few; j_gene: TRBJ2-3
CDR3aa: CSARDGGGGELQPQHF; CDR3nt: TGCAGTGCTAGAGATGGAGGAGGGGGCGAACTTCAGCCCCAGCATTTT; d_gene: TRBD1; v_gene: TRBV20-1; abundance: many; j_gene: TRBJ1-5
CDR3aa: CATSFSYNEQFF; CDR3nt: TGTGCCACCTCGTTTTCCTACAATGAGCAGTTCTTC; d_gene: .; v_gene: TRBV28; abundance: .; j_gene: TRBJ2-1
CDR3aa: CASSLGRVSSDTGELFF; CDR3nt: TGCGCCAGCAGTTTGGGAAGGGTATCTTCGGACACCGGGGAGCTGTTTTTT; d_gene: .; v_gene: TRBV12-3/TRBV12-4; abundance: .; j_gene: TRBJ2-2
CDR3aa: CASSGHRDSYNEQFF; CDR3nt: TGCGCCAGCAGCGGACACCGGGACAGCTACAATGAGCAGTTCTTC; d_gene: TRBD1; v_gene: TRBV5-1; abundance: .; j_gene: TRBJ2-1
CDR3aa: CASSDVSGDDDEQFF; CDR3nt: TGTGCCAGCAGTGATGTGTCGGGAGATGACGATGAGCAGTTCTTC; d_gene: .; v_gene: TRBV25-1; abundance: .; j_gene: TRBJ2-1
CDR3aa: CSARGEGLAGGYEQFF; CDR3nt: TGCAGTGCTAGAGGAGAGGGACTAGCGGGGGGCTATGAGCAGTTCTTC; d_gene: TRBD2; v_gene: TRBV20-1; abundance: few; j_gene: TRBJ2-1
CDR3aa: CASSPYGTSGSQFF; CDR3nt: TGTGCCAGCAGCCCCTACGGGACTAGCGGGAGTCAGTTCTTC; d_gene: TRBD2; v_gene: TRBV3-1; abundance: .; j_gene: TRBJ2-1
CDR3aa: CASSLSVALSNIQYF; CDR3nt: TGTGCCAGCAGCTTAAGTGTCGCGCTGAGTAACATTCAGTACTTC; d_gene: .; v_gene: TRBV13; abundance: many; j_gene: TRBJ2-4
CDR3aa: CASSFRQEETQYF; CDR3nt: TGTGCCAGCAGCTTCCGACAGGAAGAGACCCAGTACTTC; d_gene: .; v_gene: TRBV5-4; abundance: .; j_gene: TRBJ2-5
CDR3aa: CASSLRAGTSSYEQYF; CDR3nt: TGTGCCAGCAGCTTAAGGGCGGGGACGAGCTCCTACGAGCAGTACTTC; d_gene: .; v_gene: TRBV7-9; abundance: .; j_gene: TRBJ2-7
CDR3aa: CATSRDRGQGGDTQYF; CDR3nt: TGTGCCACCAGCAGAGATCGGGGACAGGGTGGAGATACGCAGTATTTT; d_gene: TRBD1; v_gene: TRBV15; abundance: few; j_gene: TRBJ2-3
CDR3aa: CSAKGTGGITDTQYF; CDR3nt: TGCAGTGCTAAGGGGACAGGGGGCATCACAGATACGCAGTATTTT; d_gene: TRBD1; v_gene: TRBV20-1; abundance: .; j_gene: TRBJ2-3
CDR3aa: CSAGTSGGIDTQYF; CDR3nt: TGCAGTGCTGGGACTAGCGGGGGTATAGATACGCAGTATTTT; d_gene: TRBD2; v_gene: TRBV20-1; abundance: once; j_gene: TRBJ2-3
CDR3aa: CASSPSGKPYNEQFF; CDR3nt: TGTGCCAGCTCACCCAGCGGGAAACCCTACAATGAGCAGTTCTTC; d_gene: TRBD2; v_gene: TRBV18; abundance: .; j_gene: TRBJ2-1
CDR3aa: CASTATGGLNEQFF; CDR3nt: TGTGCCAGCACCGCGACAGGGGGGCTCAATGAGCAGTTCTTC; d_gene: TRBD1; v_gene: TRBV7-9; abundance: .; j_gene: TRBJ2-1
CDR3aa: CSSHETGPVNYGYTF; CDR3nt: TGCAGCTCACACGAGACAGGGCCGGTAAACTATGGCTACACCTTC; d_gene: TRBD1; v_gene: TRBV20-1; abundance: .; j_gene: TRBJ1-2